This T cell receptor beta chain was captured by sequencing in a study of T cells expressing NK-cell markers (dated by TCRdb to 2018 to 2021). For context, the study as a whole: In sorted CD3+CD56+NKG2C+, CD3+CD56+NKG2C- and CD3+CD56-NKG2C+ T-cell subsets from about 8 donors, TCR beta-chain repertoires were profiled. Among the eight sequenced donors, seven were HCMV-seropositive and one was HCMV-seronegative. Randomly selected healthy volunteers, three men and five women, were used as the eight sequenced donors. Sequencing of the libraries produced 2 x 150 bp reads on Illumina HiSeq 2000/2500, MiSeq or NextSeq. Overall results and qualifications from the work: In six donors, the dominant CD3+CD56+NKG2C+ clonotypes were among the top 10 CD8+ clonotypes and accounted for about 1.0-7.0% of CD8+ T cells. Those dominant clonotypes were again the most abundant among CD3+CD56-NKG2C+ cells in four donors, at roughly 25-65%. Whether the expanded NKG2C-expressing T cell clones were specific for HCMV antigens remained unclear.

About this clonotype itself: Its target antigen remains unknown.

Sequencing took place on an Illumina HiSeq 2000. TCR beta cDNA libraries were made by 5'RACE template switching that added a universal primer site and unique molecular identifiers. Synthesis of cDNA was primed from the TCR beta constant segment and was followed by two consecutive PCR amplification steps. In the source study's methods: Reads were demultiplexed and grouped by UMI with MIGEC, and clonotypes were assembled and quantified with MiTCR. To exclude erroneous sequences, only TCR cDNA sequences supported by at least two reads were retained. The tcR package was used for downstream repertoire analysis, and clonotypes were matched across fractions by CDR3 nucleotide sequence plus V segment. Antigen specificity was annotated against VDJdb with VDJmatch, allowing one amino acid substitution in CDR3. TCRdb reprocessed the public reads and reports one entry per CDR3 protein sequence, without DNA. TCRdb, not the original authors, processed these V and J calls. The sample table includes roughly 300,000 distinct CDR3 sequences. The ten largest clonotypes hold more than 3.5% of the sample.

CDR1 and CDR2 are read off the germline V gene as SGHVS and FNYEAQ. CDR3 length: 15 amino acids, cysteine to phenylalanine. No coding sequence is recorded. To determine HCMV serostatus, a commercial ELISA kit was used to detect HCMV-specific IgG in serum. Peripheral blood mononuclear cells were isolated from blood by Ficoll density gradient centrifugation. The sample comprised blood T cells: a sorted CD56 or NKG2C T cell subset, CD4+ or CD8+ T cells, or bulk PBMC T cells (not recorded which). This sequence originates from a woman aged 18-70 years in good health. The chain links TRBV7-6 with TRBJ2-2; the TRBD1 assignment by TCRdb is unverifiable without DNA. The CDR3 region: CASSLRTEPTGELFF.